This T cell receptor beta chain was found in a study of identical twins. Findings and limits, study-wide: Beta clonotypes that were abundant in cord blood contained fewer insertions, a pattern absent from memory repertoires. Invariant T cells like MAIT and iNKT could partly confound the zero-insertion analyses. Out-of-frame beta chain sequences displayed weaker excess sharing between twins. Models predicted too little out-of-frame TCR alpha sharing in monozygotic twins.

Using its own MiXCR run on the 5' RACE reads, TCRdb lists one record per CDR3 protein. The table has about 530,000 distinct CDR3 sequences, around 15% seen once. In this sample, this clonotype turned up many times. Its antigen is still unknown. Germline trimming cut 4 bases from V and 1 base from J; bases unmatched to any gene: 5. The CDR3 length is 17 residues. Germline V gene data show CDR1 as SGHRS and CDR2 as YFSETQ. These data also formed part of another study, on yellow fever vaccine responses in identical twins.

The sequencing input was CD4+ T cells sorted from blood. This TCR was sampled from a woman younger than 30 in good health. The V and J genes are TRBV5-1 and TRBJ2-3; 14 nucleotides match TRBD2. CDR3 nucleotides: TGCGCCAGCAGCACCGGGACTAGCGGGGGCCGCACAGATACGCAGTATTTT. It is translated as CASSTGTSGGRTDTQYF.